The clone carrying this TCR beta chain was counted many times. Its matching antigen is unknown. The investigators amplified TCR beta CDR3 regions from RNA transcripts. RT-PCR in the first round (using the HTBI primer set) targeted the TCR CDR3. TCRdb used MiXCR to reprocess the multiplex PCR reads, holding one entry per CDR3 protein. The sample carries about 400,000 distinct CDR3 sequences, 14% to 15% recorded once. This record comes from a study of T cells in Graves' hyperthyroidism and ophthalmopathy. Turning to the study itself: Peripheral blood sampling occurred at initial diagnosis, before any treatment.

The germline gives CDR1 GTSNPN, CDR2 SVGIG (reference sequence). Trimming took 1 base from V and 7 from J, leaving 8 bases between them. There are 12 residues in the CDR3. Stable disease denoted Graves' hyperthyroidism without ophthalmopathy progression within 18 months. Study-level points and caveats: Blood held most thyroid clonotypes expanded above 0.001 frequency.

The sample comprised blood. This TCR derives from a woman in her twenties or thirties with Graves' hyperthyroidism. The chain combines TRBV30 with TRBJ1-5; D gene unclear. CDR3 nucleotide sequence: TGTGCCTGGAGTGCAAAAGGCCAGCCCCAGCATTTT. Translating it yields CAWSAKGQPQHF.